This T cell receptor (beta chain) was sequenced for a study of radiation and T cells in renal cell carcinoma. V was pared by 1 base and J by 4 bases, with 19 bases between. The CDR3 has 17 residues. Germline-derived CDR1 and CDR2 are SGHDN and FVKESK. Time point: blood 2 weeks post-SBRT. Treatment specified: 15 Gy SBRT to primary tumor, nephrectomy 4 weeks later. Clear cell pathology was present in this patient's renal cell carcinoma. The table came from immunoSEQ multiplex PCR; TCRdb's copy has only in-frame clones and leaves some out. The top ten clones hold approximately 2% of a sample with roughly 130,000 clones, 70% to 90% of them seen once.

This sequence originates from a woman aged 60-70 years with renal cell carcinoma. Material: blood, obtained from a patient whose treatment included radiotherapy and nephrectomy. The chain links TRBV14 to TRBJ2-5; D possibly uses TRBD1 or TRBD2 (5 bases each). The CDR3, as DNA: TGTGCCAGCAGCCAAGCAAGCGGACATAAAATGGGAGAGACCCAGTACTTC. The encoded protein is CASSQASGHKMGETQYF.